These T cell receptor beta chains were read from a single sample in a study of blood T cell repertoires in COVID-19. Repertoires were generated with immunoSEQ multiplex PCR, while TCRdb's copy carries only in-frame clones and drops some. The sample has under 200,000 clones, around four fifths seen once. The sample consisted of PBMCs or T cells enriched from blood (not recorded which). The source is a woman between 45 and 60 years old who had recovered from COVID-19. Each CDR3 is given with its conserved first and last residue. A D gene is named only where the DNA matches it firmly. Size is stated for part of the rows, as once, few or many counts, or as a class when the clone is expanded.

d_call	clone_size	v_call	j_call	cdr3_nt	cdr3_aa
.	.	TRBV19	TRBJ2-5	TGTGCCAGTAGTATACTGGGAGCCTACGGGGAGACCCAGTACTTC	CASSILGAYGETQYF
.	.	TRBV9	TRBJ1-2	TGTGCCAGCAGCGAGGAACCCCTGGAGGGCCCTAACTATGGCTACACCTTC	CASSEEPLEGPNYGYTF
TRBD2	.	TRBV5-4	TRBJ2-3	TGTGCCAGCAGCGCAGGGACTAGCGGGGTGAGCACAGATACGCAGTATTTT	CASSAGTSGVSTDTQYF
TRBD1	.	TRBV18	TRBJ1-4	TGTGCCAGCTCCATGAACGAGGGGGCAGGTGAAAAACTGTTTTTT	CASSMNEGAGEKLFF
.	.	TRBV5-6	TRBJ2-1	TGTGCCAGCAGCTTAAGCGATAGGCAGTTCTTC	CASSLSDRQFF
.	.	TRBV19	TRBJ1-2	TGTGCCAGTAGTATAGGGGGCTCTGGCTACACCTTC	CASSIGGSGYTF
.	once	TRBV11-3	TRBJ2-2	TGTGCCAGCAGCCCCAGGCGGCTCGGGAGTGGCGGGGAGCTGTTTTTT	CASSPRRLGSGGELFF
.	.	TRBV9	TRBJ2-3	TGTGCCAGCAGCGCCCGAAGAAAACTGACAGGCGGAATTAGCACAGATACGCAGTATTTT	CASSARRKLTGGISTDTQYF
.	.	TRBV4-3	TRBJ1-1	TGCGCCAGCAGCCCCCCCGGGGACACTGAAGCTTTCTTT	CASSPPGDTEAFF
.	.	TRBV4-1	TRBJ1-2	TGCGCCAGCAGCCTTGACCCTTCGGGTAACTATGGCTACACCTTC	CASSLDPSGNYGYTF
.	.	TRBV4-1	TRBJ1-1	TGCGCCAGCAGCCAAGTCGCGGGAACTGAAGCTTTCTTT	CASSQVAGTEAFF
.	.	TRBV6-5	TRBJ1-2	TGTGCCAGCCTCCCCGTAAACCGGCGGAAAGAGGGCTACACCTTC	CASLPVNRRKEGYTF
.	.	TRBV6-6	TRBJ1-2	TGTGCCAGCAGTCCCAACGGGAGTGGCTACACCTTC	CASSPNGSGYTF
TRBD1	.	TRBV29-1	TRBJ2-3	TGCAGCGTGGACAGGGTAGATACGCAGTATTTT	CSVDRVDTQYF
TRBD1	.	TRBV4-1	TRBJ1-1	TGCGCCAGCAGCCGGGACCGGGACAGGGTATTGGCTTTCTTT	CASSRDRDRVLAFF
.	.	TRBV7-2	TRBJ1-2	TGTGCCAGCAGACCAGGGGTCTATGGCTACACCTTC	CASRPGVYGYTF
TRBD2	few	TRBV11-3	TRBJ2-3	TGTGCCAGCAGCTCGCGGACTAGCGGGAGGGATACGCAGTATTTT	CASSSRTSGRDTQYF
TRBD1	once	TRBV27	TRBJ1-6	TGTGCCAGCAGTACAGGGGTAGGTAATTCACCCCTCCACTTT	CASSTGVGNSPLHF
.	.	TRBV4-3	TRBJ2-3	TGCGCCAGCAGCCAAGATAGGGCAAACGGGCGGGTAGATACGCAGTATTTT	CASSQDRANGRVDTQYF
.	few	TRBV5-6	TRBJ1-1	TGTGCCAGCACCGATAGAGGGGGAGGGGATAACACTGAAGCTTTCTTT	CASTDRGGGDNTEAFF
.	once	TRBV19	TRBJ2-3	TGTGCCAGTAGTATAGCACCAGCGGATACGCAGTATTTT	CASSIAPADTQYF
.	.	TRBV28	TRBJ2-3	TGTGCCAGCAGTCAGGGCGGCACAGATACGCAGTATTTT	CASSQGGTDTQYF
TRBD1	.	TRBV2	TRBJ2-3	TGTGCCACTCACAGGGACAGGGGACCAGATACGCAGTATTTT	CATHRDRGPDTQYF
TRBD1	.	TRBV11-2	TRBJ1-5	TGTGCCAGCAGCCCGGGACAGGGACAGCCCCAGCATTTT	CASSPGQGQPQHF
.	.	TRBV19	TRBJ1-1	TGTGCCAGTAGGAACACGGGAACGACTGAAGCTTTCTTT	CASRNTGTTEAFF
.	.	TRBV7-9	TRBJ1-3	TGTGCCAGCAGCCAGGACATCTCTGGAAACACCATATATTTT	CASSQDISGNTIYF
TRBD2	once	TRBV2	TRBJ2-1	TGTGCCAGCAGTACATTAGCGGGGGGGCGGTTGAACAATGAGCAGTTCTTC	CASSTLAGGRLNNEQFF
.	.	TRBV5-1	TRBJ2-6	TGCGCCAGTCAAGAGAGTTCTGGGGCCAACGTCCTGACTTTC	CASQESSGANVLTF